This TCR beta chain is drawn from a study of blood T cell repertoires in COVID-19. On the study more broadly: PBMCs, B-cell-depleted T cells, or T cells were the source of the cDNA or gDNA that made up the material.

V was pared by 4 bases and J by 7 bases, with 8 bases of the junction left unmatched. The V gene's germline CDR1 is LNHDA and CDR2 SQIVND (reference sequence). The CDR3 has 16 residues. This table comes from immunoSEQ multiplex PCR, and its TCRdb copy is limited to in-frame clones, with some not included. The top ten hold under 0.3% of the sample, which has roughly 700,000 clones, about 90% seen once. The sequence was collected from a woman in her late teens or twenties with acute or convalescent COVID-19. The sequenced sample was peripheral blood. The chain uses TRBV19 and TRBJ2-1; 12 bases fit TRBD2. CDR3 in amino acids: CASSKEGLAGRNEQFF. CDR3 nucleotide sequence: TGTGCCAGTAGTAAGGAGGGACTAGCGGGCCGTAATGAGCAGTTCTTC.